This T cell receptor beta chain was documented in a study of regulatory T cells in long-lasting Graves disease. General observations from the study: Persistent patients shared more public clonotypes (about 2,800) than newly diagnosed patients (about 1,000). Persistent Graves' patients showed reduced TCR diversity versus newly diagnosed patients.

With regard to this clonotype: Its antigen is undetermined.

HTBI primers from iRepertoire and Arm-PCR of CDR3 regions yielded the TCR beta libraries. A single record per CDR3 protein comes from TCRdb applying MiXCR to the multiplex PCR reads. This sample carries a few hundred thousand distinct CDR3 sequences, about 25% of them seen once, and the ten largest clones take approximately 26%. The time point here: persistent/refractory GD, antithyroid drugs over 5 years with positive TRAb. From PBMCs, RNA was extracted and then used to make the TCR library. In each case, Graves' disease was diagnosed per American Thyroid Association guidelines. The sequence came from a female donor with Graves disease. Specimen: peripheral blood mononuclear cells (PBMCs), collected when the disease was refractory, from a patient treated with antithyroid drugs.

CDR3 amino acids: CASSTRGQGQGGSEAFF. DNA for the CDR3: TGTGCCAGTAGTACCAGAGGTCAAGGACAGGGAGGCTCTGAAGCTTTCTTT. V and J are TRBV19 and TRBJ1-1; TRBD1 agrees at 8 bases. Germline CDR1 is LNHDA and CDR2 is SQIVND (reference sequence). The CDR3 consists of 17 residues. Trimming removed 4 bases from V and 6 bases from J; junction bases left unmatched: 16.